This passage covers 30 T cell receptor beta chains from one sample sequenced in a study of regulatory T cells in long-lasting Graves disease. Assembly of TCR beta libraries relied on iRepertoire HTBI primers together with Arm-PCR of CDR3 regions. One entry per CDR3 protein results from TCRdb running MiXCR on the multiplex PCR reads. The sample carries roughly 700,000 distinct CDR3 sequences, about 32% recorded once. Documented time point: persistent/refractory GD, antithyroid drugs over 5 years with positive TRAb. From RNA extracted from PBMCs, the TCR library was made. Specimen: peripheral blood mononuclear cells (PBMCs), collected when the disease was refractory, from a patient treated with antithyroid drugs. The receptors here all came from a female donor with Graves disease.

The genes are TRBV12-3 or TRBV12-4 and TRBJ2-7; TRBD2 matches 12 bases. CDR3 size: 15 residues. Trimming cost V 6 bases and J 5 bases; bases outside gene matches: 8. CDR3 residues: CASSSGLAGSNEQYF. DNA of the CDR3: TGTGCCAGCAGCTCTGGACTAGCGGGATCAAACGAGCAGTACTTC.

This clonotype showed up just a few times. The chain employs TRBV20-1 and TRBJ2-5; TRBD2 matches at 8 bases. The V segment lost 6 bases and the J segment 5 bases; nucleotides outside the gene matches: 8. The CDR3 contains 13 residues. Germline V lookup: CDR1 DFQATT, CDR2 SNEGSKA (reference sequence). The CDR3 sequence is CSARTSLQETQYF. DNA of the CDR3: TGCAGTGCGAGGACTAGCTTGCAGGAGACCCAGTACTTC.

This clonotype was observed many times. The chain employs TRBV27 and TRBJ1-1; 7 bases agree with TRBD1. CDR1 and CDR2 from the germline V gene are MNHEY and SMNVEV (reference sequence). Unmatched junction bases numbered 2, after V lost 0 bases and J lost 1 base. This CDR3 contains 15 residues. The CDR3 here is CASSLSGTANTEAFF. CDR3 in DNA: TGTGCCAGCAGTTTATCGGGGACAGCGAACACTGAAGCTTTCTTT.

This clonotype appeared once. The chain has TRBV19 and TRBJ2-2; tentatively, D is TRBD1 or TRBD2 (6 bases each). V was trimmed by 3 bases and J by 6 bases, leaving 11 bases between them. This CDR3 is built from 14 residues. Germline CDR1 LNHDA, CDR2 SQIVND (reference sequence). The chain's CDR3 is CASSMWGAAGELFF. The CDR3 DNA reads as TGTGCCAGTAGTATGTGGGGGGCGGCCGGGGAGCTGTTTTTT.

This clonotype has at least ten counts. V and J are TRBV6-1 and TRBJ1-2, with TRBD1 identical over 9 bases. With 2 bases clipped from V and 5 bases from J, the junction kept 3 bases outside the gene matches. CDR1 and CDR2 (germline): MNHNS, SASEGT. This CDR3 is built from 14 residues. The CDR3 DNA reads TGTGCCAGCAGTGAAACAGGGGGCGATTATGGCTACACCTTC. It yields the protein CASSETGGDYGYTF.

The chain has TRBV12-3 or TRBV12-4 and TRBJ1-4; no reliable D call. The CDR3 runs 12 residues. V dropped 0 bases and J dropped 13 bases, with 9 bases sitting between them. The CDR3 nucleotides read TGTGCCAGCAGTTTAGCGCCGGGGAGACTGTTTTTT. Amino acid sequence: CASSLAPGRLFF.

The V gene is TRBV2, the J gene TRBJ1-4; no clear D. This CDR3 has 12 residues. Germline assignment: CDR1 SNHLY and CDR2 FYNNEI. V lost 10 bases to trimming and J lost 5 bases, with 11 bases between them. CDR3 region: CATSRQNEKLFF. The CDR3 region has the DNA TGTGCCACCTCAAGGCAGAATGAAAAACTGTTTTTT. Supplemented by reference TRBV2 and TRBJ1-4, the full variable domain reads EPEVTQTPSHQVTQMGQEVILRCVPISNHLYFYWYRQILGQKVEFLVSFYNNEISEKSEIFDDQFSVERPDGSNFTLKIRSTKLEDSAMYFCATSRQNEKLFFGSGTQLSVL.

The chain combines TRBV12-3 or TRBV12-4 with TRBJ1-2; D perhaps matches TRBD1 (5 bases). The CDR3 covers 16 residues. V lost 3 bases, J lost 6 bases, and 20 bases lay in between. This CDR3 reads CASSFGPGVVEHGYTF. The CDR3 DNA reads TGTGCCAGCAGTTTCGGGCCGGGGGTTGTTGAACATGGCTACACCTTC.

This clonotype was seen repeatedly, ten times or more. The J gene is TRBJ1-5, the V gene TRBV2; D gene unclear. The CDR3 loop spans 11 amino acids. Germline V gene sequence: CDR1 SNHLY, CDR2 FYNNEI. Trimming pared 5 bases from V and 11 bases from J, leaving 10 bases between. The CDR3 coding sequence is TGTGCCAGCAGTCGGGAACAAGCCCAGCATTTT. As protein: CASSREQAQHF.

In this sample, this clonotype turned up a few times. J is TRBJ2-5 and V is TRBV5-1; 9 bases are a match to TRBD2. V lost 4 bases, J lost 0 bases, and 10 bases stayed unmatched. This CDR3 contains 17 residues. Germline assignment: CDR1 SGHRS and CDR2 YFSETQ. The CDR3 DNA reads as TGCGCCAGCAGCGTGACTAGCGGTGGTTCGTACCAAGAGACCCAGTACTTC. It translates to CASSVTSGGSYQETQYF.

In its sample, this clonotype was seen a few times. This chain uses TRBV12-3 or TRBV12-4 with TRBJ1-3; D not resolved. This CDR3 region has 15 residues. Deletions cut 3 bases from V and 0 bases from J, with 9 bases between. In DNA, the CDR3 is TGTGCCAGCAGTTTCGGAGGCAGCTCTGGAAACACCATATATTTT. Its protein product is CASSFGGSSGNTIYF.

This clonotype has just a few counts. The rearrangement uses TRBV20-1 and TRBJ2-7, with D perhaps matching TRBD1 (5 bases). V lost 3 bases to trimming and J lost 5 bases, with 17 bases between them. In germline, CDR1 is DFQATT, CDR2 SNEGSKA (reference sequence). This CDR3 has 14 residues. DNA of the CDR3: TGCAGTGCTAGGGGGAAGAAAGGGGAAAACGAGCAGTACTTC. It yields the protein CSARGKKGENEQYF.

CDR3 sequence: CASSVGQASNQPQHF. The CDR3 coding sequence is TGTGCCAGCAGTGTCGGACAGGCTAGCAATCAGCCCCAGCATTTT. The rearrangement joins TRBV6-1 to TRBJ1-5; 7 bases fit TRBD1. The CDR3 has 15 residues. Germline V gene data show CDR1 as MNHNS and CDR2 as SASEGT. The V and J ends lost 4 bases and 0 bases, in that order; junction bases with no gene match: 3.

Ten or more counts support this clonotype. The V call is TRBV12-3 or TRBV12-4, the J call TRBJ1-5; possible D gene TRBD1, 6 bases. The CDR3 consists of 17 residues. V dropped 1 base and J dropped 1 base, with 14 bases sitting between them. CDR3 sequence: CASSLVVGGLSNQPQHF. CDR3 sequence (DNA): TGTGCCAGCAGTTTAGTTGTAGGGGGGTTGAGCAATCAGCCCCAGCATTTT.

V gene TRBV29-1 combines with J gene TRBJ1-2, with no clear D. Germline lookup yields CDR1 SQVTM and CDR2 ANQGSEA. The CDR3 totals 11 residues. V was cut by 4 bases and J by 5 bases, with 8 bases left in between. The CDR3 DNA reads as TGCAGCGTTGGGGAGCCTTATGGCTACACCTTC. Protein product: CSVGEPYGYTF.

This clonotype was recorded many times. This rearrangement joins TRBV11-2 to TRBJ1-4, with D tentatively TRBD1 (5 bases). This CDR3 comprises 16 residues. V was trimmed by 3 bases and J by 1 base, leaving 12 bases between them. Germline V gives CDR1 SGHAT, CDR2 FQNNGV. CDR3 sequence: CASSLSQGRTNEKLFF. In DNA, the CDR3 is TGTGCCAGCAGCTTGTCCCAGGGCCGAACTAATGAAAAACTGTTTTTT.

Many counts were recorded for this clonotype. The genes are TRBV6-5 and TRBJ2-2; weak D call: TRBD2 (5 bases). The length of the CDR3 is 16 residues. Germline-derived CDR1 and CDR2 are MNHEY and SVGAGI. Trimming took off 0 bases at V and 5 bases at J, with 13 bases between the two ends. The CDR3 loop is CASSYSLWSGTGELFF. CDR3 coding DNA: TGTGCCAGCAGTTACTCGTTGTGGTCGGGGACCGGGGAGCTGTTTTTT.

The count of this clonotype is one. The V call is TRBV29-1, the J call TRBJ1-2; D is ambiguous. CDR3 length: 13 residues. The germline V gene encodes CDR1 SQVTM and CDR2 ANQGSEA. Trimming removed 5 bases from V and 5 bases from J, with 15 bases in between. As DNA, the CDR3 is TGCAGCGTTACCCGGGCAGGTGAATATGGCTACACCTTC. Translating gives CSVTRAGEYGYTF.

V gene TRBV9 combines with J gene TRBJ2-7, with 11 bases identical to TRBD2. The CDR3 consists of 18 residues. Trimming cost V 3 bases and J 1 base; bases outside gene matches: 12. CDR1 SGDLS and CDR2 YYNGEE come from the germline V gene. The CDR3 DNA reads TGTGCCAGCAGCGAGGGCCCGGGGACTAGCGGAGGGTCCTACGAGCAGTACTTC. It codes for CASSEGPGTSGGSYEQYF.

This chain connects TRBV12-3 or TRBV12-4 to TRBJ1-1; possibly TRBD1 for D (6 bases). V dropped 3 bases and J dropped 4 bases, with 12 bases sitting between them. The CDR3 is 14 amino acids. Written as DNA, the CDR3 is TGTGCCAGCAGTTTGTCTGGGGGCGTCACTGAAGCTTTCTTT. Amino acid sequence: CASSLSGGVTEAFF.

About this clonotype itself: This may come from a read error, since a much larger clone is one base off. This chain connects TRBV28 to TRBJ1-1; the match to TRBD1 covers 8 bases. J lost 6 bases, V lost 8 bases, and 11 bases had no gene match. There are 14 residues in the CDR3. Germline V gene lookup returns CDR1 MDHEN and CDR2 SYDVKM. This chain's CDR3 is CASGAGQVLAEAFF. The CDR3 DNA follows: TGTGCCAGCGGCGCGGGACAGGTGTTGGCTGAAGCTTTCTTT. Based on the CDR3 plus reference TRBV28 and TRBJ1-1, the full variable domain is DVKVTQSSRYLVKRTGEKVFLECVQDMDHENMFWYRQDPGLGLRLIYFSYDVKMKEKGDIPEGYSVSREKKERFSLILESASTNQTSMYLCASGAGQVLAEAFFGQGTRLTVV.

This chain links TRBV28 with TRBJ1-4; D unresolved. This CDR3 is built from 15 residues. CDR1 and CDR2 (germline): MDHEN, SYDVKM. The V and J ends lost 6 bases and 7 bases respectively, with 18 bases between them. CDR3 loop: CASREKRRLSEKLFF. CDR3 nucleotides: TGTGCCAGCAGAGAAAAGAGGAGGCTCTCTGAAAAACTGTTTTTT.

This chain connects TRBV12-3 or TRBV12-4 to TRBJ2-7, with 11 nucleotides matching TRBD2. The CDR3 has 17 amino acids. V trimming: 7 bases; J trimming: 2 bases; junction bases outside the gene matches: 13. CDR3 nucleotides: TGTGCCAGCACCCCCAGGGGCCTAGCGGGAGGAACCTACGAGCAGTACTTC. Amino acid sequence: CASTPRGLAGGTYEQYF.

This clonotype occurred many times. The rearrangement uses TRBV6-1 and TRBJ1-1, with a weak D call TRBD1 (6 bases). This CDR3 is built from 13 residues. The ends were cut back, 8 bases at V and 2 bases at J, with 12 bases in the middle. Germline values: CDR1 MNHNS, CDR2 SASEGT. In DNA, the CDR3 is TGTGCCAGCTCGCCAGGGACAAACACTGAAGCTTTCTTT. Its protein is CASSPGTNTEAFF.

The genes are TRBV5-1 and TRBJ2-7; D uncertain. There are 13 residues in the CDR3. CDR1 and CDR2 from the germline V gene are SGHRS and YFSETQ. V was pared by 4 bases and J by 4 bases, with 12 bases between. The CDR3: CASSPSTLYEQYF. CDR3 bases: TGCGCCAGCAGCCCAAGTACCCTATACGAGCAGTACTTC.

The CDR3 DNA reads as TGTGCCAGCTCAGCACTAGCGGGAGTTAGTGAGCAGTTCTTC. This encodes CASSALAGVSEQFF. The chain has TRBV7-9 and TRBJ2-1, with 11 bases that match TRBD2. CDR1 and CDR2 (germline): SEHNR, FQNEAQ (reference sequence). Unmatched junction bases numbered 9, after V lost 8 bases and J lost 9 bases. The CDR3 length is 14 residues.

The CDR3 bases are TGTGCCAGCAGTGAACTAGCGCGATACAATGAGCAGTTCTTC. Translated: CASSELARYNEQFF. The chain has TRBV2 and TRBJ2-1; D possibly corresponds to TRBD2 (6 bases). Germline CDR1 reads SNHLY; CDR2 reads FYNNEI. Trimming took 2 bases from V and 4 from J, leaving 9 bases between them. This CDR3 has 14 residues.

This clonotype was observed at least ten times. The rearrangement links TRBV7-9 to TRBJ2-7; D is ambiguous. The CDR3 sequence is 12 residues long. Germline V gene lookup returns CDR1 SEHNR and CDR2 FQNEAQ (reference sequence). V was cut by 6 bases and J by 3 bases, with 9 bases left in between. In DNA, the CDR3 is TGTGCCAGCAGTCCTACCGACTACGAGCAGTACTTC. Its protein is CASSPTDYEQYF.

The chain links TRBV18 to TRBJ1-4; no definite D call. The CDR3 is made up of 17 amino acids. Germline CDR1 is KGHSH and CDR2 is LQKENI. Trimming took off 3 bases at V and 7 bases at J, with 21 bases between the two ends. CDR3 nucleotides: TGTGCCAGCTCACCGGTGATGGCTGGGGAGTATCGTGAAAAACTGTTTTTT. The encoded protein is CASSPVMAGEYREKLFF.

The rearrangement links TRBV3-1 to TRBJ1-5, with TRBD1 as a possible D gene (6 bases). Germline V CDR1 and CDR2: LGHDT, YNNKEL (reference sequence). This CDR3 region has 16 residues. V was cut by 2 bases and J by 5 bases, with 16 bases left in between. CDR3 DNA sequence: TGTGCCAGCAGCCAAAAGGAGGGGGGGGACGATCAGCCCCAGCATTTT. It codes for CASSQKEGGDDQPQHF.